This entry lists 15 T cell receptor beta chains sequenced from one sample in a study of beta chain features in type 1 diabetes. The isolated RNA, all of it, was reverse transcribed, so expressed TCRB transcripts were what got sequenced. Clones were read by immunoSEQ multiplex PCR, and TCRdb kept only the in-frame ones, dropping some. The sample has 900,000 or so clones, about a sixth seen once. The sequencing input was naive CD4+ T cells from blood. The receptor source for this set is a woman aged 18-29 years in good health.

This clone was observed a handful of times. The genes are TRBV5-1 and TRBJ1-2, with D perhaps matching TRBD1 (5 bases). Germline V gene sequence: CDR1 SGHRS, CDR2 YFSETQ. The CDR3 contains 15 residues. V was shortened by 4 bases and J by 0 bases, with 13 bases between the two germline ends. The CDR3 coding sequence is TGCGCCAGCAGCCCGTCGGGACGGACTAACTATGGCTACACCTTC. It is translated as CASSPSGRTNYGYTF.

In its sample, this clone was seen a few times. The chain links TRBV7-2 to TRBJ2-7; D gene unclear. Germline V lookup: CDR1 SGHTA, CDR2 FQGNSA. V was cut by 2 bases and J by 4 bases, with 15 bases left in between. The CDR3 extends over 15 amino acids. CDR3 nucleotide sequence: TGTGCCAGCAGCTTACGACCTCCTCAAGGGTACGAGCAGTACTTC. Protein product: CASSLRPPQGYEQYF. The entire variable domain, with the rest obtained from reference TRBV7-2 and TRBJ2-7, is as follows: GAGVSQSPSNKVTEKGKDVELRCDPISGHTALYWYRQSLGQGLEFLIYFQGNSAPDKSGLPSDRFSAERTGGSVSTLTIQRTQQEDSAVYLCASSLRPPQGYEQYFGPGTRLTVT.

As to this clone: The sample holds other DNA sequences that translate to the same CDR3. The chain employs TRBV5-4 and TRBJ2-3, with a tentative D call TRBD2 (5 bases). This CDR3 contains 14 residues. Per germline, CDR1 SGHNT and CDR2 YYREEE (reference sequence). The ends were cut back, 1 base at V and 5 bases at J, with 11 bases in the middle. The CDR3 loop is CASSLMGAEDTQYF. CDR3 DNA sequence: TGTGCCAGCAGCTTGATGGGAGCGGAAGATACGCAGTATTTT.

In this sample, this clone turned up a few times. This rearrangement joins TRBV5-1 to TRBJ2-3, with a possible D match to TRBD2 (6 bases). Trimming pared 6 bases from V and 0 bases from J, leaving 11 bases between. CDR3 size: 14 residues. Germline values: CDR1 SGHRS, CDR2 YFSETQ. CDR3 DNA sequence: TGCGCCAGCACATACGGGAGTAGCACAGATACGCAGTATTTT. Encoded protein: CASTYGSSTDTQYF.

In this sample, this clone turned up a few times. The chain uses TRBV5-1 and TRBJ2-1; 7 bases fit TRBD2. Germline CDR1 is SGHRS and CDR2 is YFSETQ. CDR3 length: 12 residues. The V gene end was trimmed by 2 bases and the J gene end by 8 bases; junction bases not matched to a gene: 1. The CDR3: CASSLGRDEQFF. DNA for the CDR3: TGCGCCAGCAGCTTAGGGAGGGATGAGCAGTTCTTC.

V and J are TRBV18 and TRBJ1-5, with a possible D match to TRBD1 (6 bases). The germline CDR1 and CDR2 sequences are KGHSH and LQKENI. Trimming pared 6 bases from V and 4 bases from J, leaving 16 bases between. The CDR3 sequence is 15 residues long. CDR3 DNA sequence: TGTGCCAGCTCCCGGGAGAGCGGGACAAATCAGCCCCAGCATTTT. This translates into CASSRESGTNQPQHF.

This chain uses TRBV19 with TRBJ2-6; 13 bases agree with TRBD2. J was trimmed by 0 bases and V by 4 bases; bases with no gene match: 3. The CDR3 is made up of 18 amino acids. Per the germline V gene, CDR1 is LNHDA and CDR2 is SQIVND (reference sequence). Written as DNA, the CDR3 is TGTGCCAGTAGTACGGGACTAGCGGGATCCTCTGGGGCCAACGTCCTGACTTTC. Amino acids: CASSTGLAGSSGANVLTF.

This CDR3 reads CASSLRHEQYF. CDR3 coding DNA: TGTGCCAGCAGCCTCCGCCACGAGCAGTACTTC. This chain joins TRBV28 and TRBJ2-7; D ambiguous. Per the germline V gene, CDR1 is MDHEN and CDR2 is SYDVKM. This CDR3 has 11 amino acids. V lost 6 bases to trimming and J lost 5 bases, with 8 bases between them.

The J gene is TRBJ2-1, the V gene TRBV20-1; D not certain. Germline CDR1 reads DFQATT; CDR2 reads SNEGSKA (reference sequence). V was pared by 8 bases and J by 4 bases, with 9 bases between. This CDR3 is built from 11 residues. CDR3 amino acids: CSLRRYNEQFF. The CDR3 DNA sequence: TGCAGTCTCAGAAGATACAATGAGCAGTTCTTC.

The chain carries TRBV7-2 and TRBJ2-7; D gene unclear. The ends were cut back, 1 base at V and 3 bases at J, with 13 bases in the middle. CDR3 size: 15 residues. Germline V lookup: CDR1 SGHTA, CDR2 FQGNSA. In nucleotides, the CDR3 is TGTGCCAGCAGCTTAGGATCGTTGGGCGGCTACGAGCAGTACTTC. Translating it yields CASSLGSLGGYEQYF. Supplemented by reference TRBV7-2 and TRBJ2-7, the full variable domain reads GAGVSQSPSNKVTEKGKDVELRCDPISGHTALYWYRQSLGQGLEFLIYFQGNSAPDKSGLPSDRFSAERTGGSVSTLTIQRTQQEDSAVYLCASSLGSLGGYEQYFGPGTRLTVT.

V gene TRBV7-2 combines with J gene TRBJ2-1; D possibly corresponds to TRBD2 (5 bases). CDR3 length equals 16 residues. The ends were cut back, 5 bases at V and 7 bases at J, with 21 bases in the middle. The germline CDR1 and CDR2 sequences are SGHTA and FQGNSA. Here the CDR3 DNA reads TGTGCCAGCAGCCCATTAGCGTTGGTGGAGGTGAATGAGCAGTTCTTC. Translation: CASSPLALVEVNEQFF.

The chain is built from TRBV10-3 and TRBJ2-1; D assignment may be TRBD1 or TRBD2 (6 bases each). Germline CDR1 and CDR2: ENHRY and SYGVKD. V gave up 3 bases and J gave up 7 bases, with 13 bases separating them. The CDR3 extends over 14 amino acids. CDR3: CAISDSRGGNEQFF. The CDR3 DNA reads TGTGCCATCAGTGATTCCCGAGGGGGGAATGAGCAGTTCTTC.

The CDR3 here is CASSLLFNEQFF. In nucleotides, the CDR3 is TGTGCCAGCAGTTTACTGTTCAATGAGCAGTTCTTC. This sequence joins TRBV28 and TRBJ2-1; D is unresolved. The V end was cut by 2 bases, the J end by 6 bases, with 5 bases between. The length of the CDR3 is 12 residues. CDR1 and CDR2 from the germline V gene are MDHEN and SYDVKM. The variable domain in full, completed from reference TRBV28 and TRBJ2-1, reads DVKVTQSSRYLVKRTGEKVFLECVQDMDHENMFWYRQDPGLGLRLIYFSYDVKMKEKGDIPEGYSVSREKKERFSLILESASTNQTSMYLCASSLLFNEQFFGPGTRLTVL.

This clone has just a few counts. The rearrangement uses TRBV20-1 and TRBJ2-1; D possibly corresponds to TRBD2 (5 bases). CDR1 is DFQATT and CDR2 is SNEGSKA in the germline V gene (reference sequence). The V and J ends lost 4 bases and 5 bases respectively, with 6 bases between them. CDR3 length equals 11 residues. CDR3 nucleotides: TGCAGTGCTAAGCGGAACAATGAGCAGTTCTTC. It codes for CSAKRNNEQFF.

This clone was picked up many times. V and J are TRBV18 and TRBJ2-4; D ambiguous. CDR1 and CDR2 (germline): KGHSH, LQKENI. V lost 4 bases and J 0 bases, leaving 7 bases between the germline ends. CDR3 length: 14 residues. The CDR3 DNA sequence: TGTGCCAGCTCACGACAAGGAGCCAAAAACATTCAGTACTTC. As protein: CASSRQGAKNIQYF. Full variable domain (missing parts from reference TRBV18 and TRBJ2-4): NAGVMQNPRHLVRRRGQEARLRCSPMKGHSHVYWYRQLPEEGLKFMVYLQKENIIDESGMPKERFSAEFPKEGPSILRIQQVVRGDSAAYFCASSRQGAKNIQYFGAGTRLSVL.